These T cell receptor beta chains were read from a single sample in a study of CXCR3-negative and CXCR3-positive naive CD8 T cells. With the 5' RACE reads reprocessed, TCRdb shows one record per CDR3 protein and no DNA. The sample's table shows some 22,000 distinct CDR3 sequences. The material sequenced was naive CXCR3- CD8+ T cells from blood. The receptor set was obtained from a human donor in good health. Some clones in this sample may be carry-over from other donors' samples. Both conserved end residues are part of each CDR3. Fields, in order: V gene, J gene, CDR3 length, CDR3 protein.

V: TRBV25-1; J: TRBJ2-5; length: 13; CDR3: CASSVADEETQYF
V: TRBV7-6; J: TRBJ2-1; length: 14; CDR3: CASTVGGGNDEQFF
V: TRBV29-1; J: TRBJ2-2; length: 14; CDR3: CSVVASGDAGELFF
V: TRBV12-3/TRBV12-4; J: TRBJ1-1; length: 16; CDR3: CASKLPGAGEDTEAFF
V: TRBV2; J: TRBJ2-1; length: 14; CDR3: CASSEQGIYNEQFF
V: TRBV7-9; J: TRBJ2-7; length: 18; CDR3: CASSSTNTGQGNSYEQYF
V: TRBV4-2; J: TRBJ2-5; length: 15; CDR3: CASSQEDRAGETQYF
V: TRBV5-1; J: TRBJ2-2; length: 15; CDR3: CASSLRDDYTGELFF
V: TRBV3-1; J: TRBJ2-3; length: 18; CDR3: CASSQDKGAGGNRDTQYF
V: TRBV7-9; J: TRBJ1-4; length: 14; CDR3: CASSFTTGGEKLFF
V: TRBV6-1; J: TRBJ1-5; length: 15; CDR3: CASSEWQGSNQPQHF
V: TRBV29-1; J: TRBJ2-7; length: 13; CDR3: CSVLKIDSYEQYF
V: TRBV7-2; J: TRBJ2-3; length: 15; CDR3: CASSFQTLRTDTQYF
V: TRBV7-9; J: TRBJ1-5; length: 14; CDR3: CASSLTGLMEPQHF
V: TRBV28; J: TRBJ2-2; length: 15; CDR3: CASRVIWDYGRELFF
V: TRBV10-3; J: TRBJ1-2; length: 16; CDR3: CAISGGPAGEVYGYTF
V: TRBV7-2; J: TRBJ2-2; length: 17; CDR3: CASSLPPVVSNTGELFF
V: TRBV10-3; J: TRBJ1-1; length: 12; CDR3: CAITGANTEAFF
V: TRBV4-1; J: TRBJ2-1; length: 18; CDR3: CASSQVASGVFSYNEQFF
V: TRBV7-9; J: TRBJ2-4; length: 13; CDR3: CASMVEGKNIQYF
V: TRBV6-2/TRBV6-3; J: TRBJ2-1; length: 17; CDR3: CASSLPLAGGRDNEQFF
V: TRBV9; J: TRBJ1-4; length: 18; CDR3: CASSPAGTGDSTNEKLFF
V: TRBV29-1; J: TRBJ2-5; length: 15; CDR3: CSVELTRRERETQYF
V: TRBV12-3/TRBV12-4; J: TRBJ2-5; length: 12; CDR3: CACRQDGETQYF
V: TRBV7-2; J: TRBJ2-7; length: 13; CDR3: CASSPITSYEQYF
V: TRBV4-3; J: TRBJ2-7; length: 14; CDR3: CASSQGNGAYEQYF